The clone carrying this TCR beta chain occurred many times. Its antigen is undetermined. The data derive from a study of metastatic and nonmetastatic thyroid tumors. Study background: Blood and tumor or nodule tissue repertoires from malignant and benign thyroid patients were compared. Regarding the study as a whole: Compared with benign nodules, malignant thyroid tumors were reported to have significantly higher TCR beta diversity in both blood and tumor.

Per the study methods: The authors used CDR3 differences across clinicopathological groups to build a distant-metastasis classifier for papillary thyroid cancer. TCRdb recomputed clones from the PCR reads via MiXCR. These V and J calls rely on TCRdb rather than the paper's analysis. Here the sample spans over 20,000 clones, more than 15% being singletons. The germline CDR1 and CDR2 sequences are DFQATT and SNEGSKA (reference sequence). The CDR3 length is 15 residues. V shed 8 bases, J shed 4 bases, and the junction held 9 bases outside the gene matches. Prior to thyroid surgery, none of the patients had received any treatment.

The sequence was collected from a female donor with papillary thyroid cancer or a benign thyroid nodule (not recorded which). Some clones in this sample may be carry-over from other donors' samples. V is TRBV20-1 and J is TRBJ2-2; 11 bases agree with TRBD2. Sequenced material: blood. CDR3 sequence: CSTLAGVVGTGELFF. CDR3 DNA sequence: TGCAGTACACTAGCGGGGGTAGTGGGCACCGGGGAGCTGTTTTTT.